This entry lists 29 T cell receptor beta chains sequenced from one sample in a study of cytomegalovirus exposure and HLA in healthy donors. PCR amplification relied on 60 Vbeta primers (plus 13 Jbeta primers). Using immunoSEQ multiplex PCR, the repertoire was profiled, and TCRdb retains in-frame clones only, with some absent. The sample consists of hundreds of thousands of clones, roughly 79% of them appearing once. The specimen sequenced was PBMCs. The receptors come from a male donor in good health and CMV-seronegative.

Here the CDR3 reads CASSWRDRNTEAFF. CDR3 nucleotides: TGTGCCAGCAGCTGGAGGGACAGAAACACTGAAGCTTTCTTT. The chain links TRBV5-4 to TRBJ1-1; 7 nucleotides line up with TRBD1. CDR3 length: 14 amino acids. Germline trimming cut 3 bases from V and 2 bases from J; bases unmatched to any gene: 4. Germline V gives CDR1 SGHNT, CDR2 YYREEE (reference sequence).

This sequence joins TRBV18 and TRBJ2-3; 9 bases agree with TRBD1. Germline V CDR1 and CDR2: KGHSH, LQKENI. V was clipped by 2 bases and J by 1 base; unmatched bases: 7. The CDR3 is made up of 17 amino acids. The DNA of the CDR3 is TGTGCCAGCTCACCAGTACAGGGGGCGGAAGGCACAGATACGCAGTATTTT. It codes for CASSPVQGAEGTDTQYF.

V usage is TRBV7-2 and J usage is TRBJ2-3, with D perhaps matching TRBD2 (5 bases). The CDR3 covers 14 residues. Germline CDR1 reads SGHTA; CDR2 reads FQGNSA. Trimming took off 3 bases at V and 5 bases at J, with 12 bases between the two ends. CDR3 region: CASSFQERKDTQYF. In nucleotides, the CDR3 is TGTGCCAGCAGCTTTCAGGAGCGGAAAGATACGCAGTATTTT.

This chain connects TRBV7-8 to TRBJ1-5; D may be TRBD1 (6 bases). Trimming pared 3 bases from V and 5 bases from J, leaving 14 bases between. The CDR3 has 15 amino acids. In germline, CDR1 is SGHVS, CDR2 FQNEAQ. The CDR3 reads CASSLFRDKYQPQHF. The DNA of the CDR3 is TGTGCCAGCAGCTTGTTCCGGGACAAATATCAGCCCCAGCATTTT.

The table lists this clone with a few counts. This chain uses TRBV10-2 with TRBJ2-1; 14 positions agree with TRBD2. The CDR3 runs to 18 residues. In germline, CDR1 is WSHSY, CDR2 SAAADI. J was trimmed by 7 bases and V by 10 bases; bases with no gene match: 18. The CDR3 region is CATLRLAGGPLVQNEQFF. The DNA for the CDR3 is TGCGCCACTCTTCGACTAGCGGGAGGGCCCCTTGTCCAAAATGAGCAGTTCTTC.

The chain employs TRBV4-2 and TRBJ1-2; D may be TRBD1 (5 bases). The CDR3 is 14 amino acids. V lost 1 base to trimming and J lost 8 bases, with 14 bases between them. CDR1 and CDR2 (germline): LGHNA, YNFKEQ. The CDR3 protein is CASSQGGRGGGYTF. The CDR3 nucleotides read TGTGCCAGCAGCCAAGGCGGGCGGGGCGGAGGCTACACCTTC.

CDR3 DNA sequence: TGTGCCAGCACCGAGGGACAGGGATTAAGATCACCCCTCCACTTT. Residues: CASTEGQGLRSPLHF. The chain couples TRBV6-1 to TRBJ1-6, with 9 bases that match TRBD1. CDR3 size: 15 residues. CDR1 is MNHNS, CDR2 SASEGT, per germline. V shed 7 bases and J 10 bases; nucleotides not matched to a gene: 11.

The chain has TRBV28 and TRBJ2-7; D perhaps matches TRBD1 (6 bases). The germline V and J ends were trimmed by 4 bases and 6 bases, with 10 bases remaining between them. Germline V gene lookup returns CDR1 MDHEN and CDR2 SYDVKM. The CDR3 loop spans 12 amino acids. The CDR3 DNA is TGTGCCAGCAGTTCAGGGGTGGCCGAGCAGTACTTC. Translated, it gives CASSSGVAEQYF.

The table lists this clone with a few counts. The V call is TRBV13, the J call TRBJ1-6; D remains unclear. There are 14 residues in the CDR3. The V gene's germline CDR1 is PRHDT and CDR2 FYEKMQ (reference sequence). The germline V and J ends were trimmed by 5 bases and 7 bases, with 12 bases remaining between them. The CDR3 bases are TGTGCCAGCAGCCTAGACGCAGTAAATTCACCCCTCCACTTT. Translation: CASSLDAVNSPLHF. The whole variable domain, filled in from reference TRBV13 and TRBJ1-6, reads AAGVIQSPRHLIKEKRETATLKCYPIPRHDTVYWYQQGPGQDPQFLISFYEKMQSDKGSIPDRFSAQQFSDYHSELNMSSLELGDSALYFCASSLDAVNSPLHFGNGTRLTVT.

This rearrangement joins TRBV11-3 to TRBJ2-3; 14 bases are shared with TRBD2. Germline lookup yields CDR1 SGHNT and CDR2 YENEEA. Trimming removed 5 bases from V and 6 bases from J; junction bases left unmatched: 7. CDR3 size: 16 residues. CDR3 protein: CASSRLAGGQGDTQYF. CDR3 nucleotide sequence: TGTGCCAGCAGCAGACTAGCGGGAGGGCAGGGGGATACGCAGTATTTT. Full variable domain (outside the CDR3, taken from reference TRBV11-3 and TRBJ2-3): EAGVVQSPRYKIIEKKQPVAFWCNPISGHNTLYWYLQNLGQGPELLIRYENEEAVDDSQLPKDRFSAERLKGVDSTLKIQPAELGDSAVYLCASSRLAGGQGDTQYFGPGTRLTVL.

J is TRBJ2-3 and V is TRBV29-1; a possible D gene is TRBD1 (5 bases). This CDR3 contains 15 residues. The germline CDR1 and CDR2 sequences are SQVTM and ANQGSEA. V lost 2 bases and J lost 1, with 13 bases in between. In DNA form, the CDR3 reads TGCAGCGTTGAAAGTTTAGCAGGGCGCACAGATACGCAGTATTTT. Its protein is CSVESLAGRTDTQYF.

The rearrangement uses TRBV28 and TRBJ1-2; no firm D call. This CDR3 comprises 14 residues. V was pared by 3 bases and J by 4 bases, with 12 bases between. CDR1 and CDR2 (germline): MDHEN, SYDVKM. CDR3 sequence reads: CASSLGSPLYGYTF. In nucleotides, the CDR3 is TGTGCCAGCAGTTTGGGTAGCCCCCTCTATGGCTACACCTTC.

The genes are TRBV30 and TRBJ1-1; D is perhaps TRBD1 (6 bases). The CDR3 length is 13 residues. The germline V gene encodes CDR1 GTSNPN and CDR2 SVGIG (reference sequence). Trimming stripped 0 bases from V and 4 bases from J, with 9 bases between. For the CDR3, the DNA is TGTGCCTGGAGTGTAATAGGGGGCACTGAAGCTTTCTTT. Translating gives CAWSVIGGTEAFF.

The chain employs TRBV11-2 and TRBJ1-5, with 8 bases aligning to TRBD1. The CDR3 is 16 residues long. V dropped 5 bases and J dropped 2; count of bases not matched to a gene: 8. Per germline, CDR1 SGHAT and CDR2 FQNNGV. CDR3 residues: CASSPTQGQGNQPQHF. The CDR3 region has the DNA TGTGCCAGCAGCCCAACCCAGGGACAGGGCAATCAGCCCCAGCATTTT.

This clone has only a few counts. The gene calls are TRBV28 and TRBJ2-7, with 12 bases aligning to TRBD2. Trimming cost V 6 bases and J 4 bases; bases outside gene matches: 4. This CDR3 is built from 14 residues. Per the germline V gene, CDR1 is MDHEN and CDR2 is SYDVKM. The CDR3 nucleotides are TGTGCCAGCAGGGCTAGCGGGAGGGGATACGAGCAGTACTTC. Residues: CASRASGRGYEQYF.

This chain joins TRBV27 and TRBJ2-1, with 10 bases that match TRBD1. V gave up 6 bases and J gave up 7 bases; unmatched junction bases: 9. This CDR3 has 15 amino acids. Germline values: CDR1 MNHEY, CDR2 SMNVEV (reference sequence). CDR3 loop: CASSGRDRGWNEQFF. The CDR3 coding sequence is TGTGCCAGCAGCGGCCGGGACAGGGGATGGAATGAGCAGTTCTTC.

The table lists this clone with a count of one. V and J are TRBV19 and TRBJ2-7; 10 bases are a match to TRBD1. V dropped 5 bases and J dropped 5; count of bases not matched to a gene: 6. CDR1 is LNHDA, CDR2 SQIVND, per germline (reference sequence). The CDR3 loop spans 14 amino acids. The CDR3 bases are TGTGCCAGTAGTCCGGACAGGGGGAACCACGAGCAGTACTTC. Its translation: CASSPDRGNHEQYF.

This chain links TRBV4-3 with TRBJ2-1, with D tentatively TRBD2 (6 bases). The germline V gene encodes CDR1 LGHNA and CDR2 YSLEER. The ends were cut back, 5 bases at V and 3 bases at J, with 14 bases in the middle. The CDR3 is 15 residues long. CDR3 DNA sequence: TGCGCCAGCAGCGAGGAGGGCCGGAACTACAATGAGCAGTTCTTC. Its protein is CASSEEGRNYNEQFF.

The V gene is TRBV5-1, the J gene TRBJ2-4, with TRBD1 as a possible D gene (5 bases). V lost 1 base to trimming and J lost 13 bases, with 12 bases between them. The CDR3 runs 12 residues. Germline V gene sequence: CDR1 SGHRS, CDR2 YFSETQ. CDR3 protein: CASSLKDIPQYF. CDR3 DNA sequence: TGCGCCAGCAGCTTGAAGGACATTCCACAGTACTTC.

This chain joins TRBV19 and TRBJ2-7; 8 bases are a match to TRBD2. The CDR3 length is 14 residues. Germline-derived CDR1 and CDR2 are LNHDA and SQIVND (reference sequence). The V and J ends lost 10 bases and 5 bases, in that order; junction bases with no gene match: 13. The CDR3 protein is CATEARVSGNEQYF. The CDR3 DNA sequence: TGTGCCACCGAGGCTCGAGTTAGCGGGAACGAGCAGTACTTC.

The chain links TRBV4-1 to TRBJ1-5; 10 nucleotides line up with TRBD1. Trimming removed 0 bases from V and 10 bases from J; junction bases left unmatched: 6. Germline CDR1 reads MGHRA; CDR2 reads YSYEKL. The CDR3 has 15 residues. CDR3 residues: CASSQDRGTGDPQHF. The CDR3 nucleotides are TGCGCCAGCAGCCAAGATCGGGGGACAGGGGATCCCCAGCATTTT.

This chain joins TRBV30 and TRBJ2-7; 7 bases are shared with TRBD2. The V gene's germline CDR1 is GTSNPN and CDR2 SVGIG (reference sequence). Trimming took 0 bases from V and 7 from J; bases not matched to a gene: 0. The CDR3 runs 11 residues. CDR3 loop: CAWSVGGEQYF. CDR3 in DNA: TGTGCCTGGAGTGTCGGGGGGGAGCAGTACTTC.

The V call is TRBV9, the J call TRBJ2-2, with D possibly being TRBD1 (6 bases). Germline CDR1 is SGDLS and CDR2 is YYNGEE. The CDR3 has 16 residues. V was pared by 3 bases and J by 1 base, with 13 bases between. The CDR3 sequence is CASSDGTNLNTGELFF. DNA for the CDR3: TGTGCCAGCAGCGACGGGACAAACCTGAACACCGGGGAGCTGTTTTTT.

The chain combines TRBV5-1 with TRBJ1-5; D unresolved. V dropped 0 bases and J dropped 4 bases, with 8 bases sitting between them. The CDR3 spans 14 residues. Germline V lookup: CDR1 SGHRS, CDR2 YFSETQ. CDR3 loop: CASSLAAGNQPQHF. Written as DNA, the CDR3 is TGCGCCAGCAGCTTGGCGGCGGGGAATCAGCCCCAGCATTTT. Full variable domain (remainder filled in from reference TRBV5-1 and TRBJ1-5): KAGVTQTPRYLIKTRGQQVTLSCSPISGHRSVSWYQQTPGQGLQFLFEYFSETQRNKGNFPGRFSGRQFSNSRSEMNVSTLELGDSALYLCASSLAAGNQPQHFGDGTRLSIL.

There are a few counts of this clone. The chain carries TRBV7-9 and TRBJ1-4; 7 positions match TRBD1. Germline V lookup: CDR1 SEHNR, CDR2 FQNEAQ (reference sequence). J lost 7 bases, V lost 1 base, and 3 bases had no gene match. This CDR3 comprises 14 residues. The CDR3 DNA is TGTGCCAGCAGCTTAGGACAGGGCTTTGAAAAACTGTTTTTT. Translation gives CASSLGQGFEKLFF.

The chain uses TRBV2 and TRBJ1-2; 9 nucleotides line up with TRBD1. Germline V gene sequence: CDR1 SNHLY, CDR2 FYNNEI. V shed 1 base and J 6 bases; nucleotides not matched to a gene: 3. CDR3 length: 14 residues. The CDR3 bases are TGTGCCAGCAGTGAAGTGGACAGGGGCAATGGCTACACCTTC. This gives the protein CASSEVDRGNGYTF. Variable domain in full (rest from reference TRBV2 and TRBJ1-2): EPEVTQTPSHQVTQMGQEVILRCVPISNHLYFYWYRQILGQKVEFLVSFYNNEISEKSEIFDDQFSVERPDGSNFTLKIRSTKLEDSAMYFCASSEVDRGNGYTFGSGTRLTVV.

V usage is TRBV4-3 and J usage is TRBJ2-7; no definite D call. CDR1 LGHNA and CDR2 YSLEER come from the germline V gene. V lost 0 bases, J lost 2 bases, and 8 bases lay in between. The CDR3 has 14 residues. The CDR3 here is CASSQERPAYEQYF. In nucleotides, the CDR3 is TGCGCCAGCAGCCAAGAGAGGCCGGCCTACGAGCAGTACTTC.

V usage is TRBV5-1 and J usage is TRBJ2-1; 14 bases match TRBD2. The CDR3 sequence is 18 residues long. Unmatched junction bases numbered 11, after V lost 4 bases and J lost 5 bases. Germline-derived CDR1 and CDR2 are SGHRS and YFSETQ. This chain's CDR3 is CASSTGLAGELKNNEQFF. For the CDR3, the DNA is TGCGCCAGCAGCACGGGACTAGCGGGAGAGTTAAAGAACAATGAGCAGTTCTTC.

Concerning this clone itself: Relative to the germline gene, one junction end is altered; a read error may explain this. CDR3 loop: CASSSARGSVTVTQYF. CDR3 nucleotides: TGTGCCAGCAGCTCCGCCCGGGGGTCAGTGACAGTTACGCAGTATTTT. V is TRBV11-1 and J is TRBJ2-3; D may be TRBD2 (6 bases). This CDR3 has 16 amino acids. The V gene's germline CDR1 is SGHAT and CDR2 FQDESV (reference sequence).